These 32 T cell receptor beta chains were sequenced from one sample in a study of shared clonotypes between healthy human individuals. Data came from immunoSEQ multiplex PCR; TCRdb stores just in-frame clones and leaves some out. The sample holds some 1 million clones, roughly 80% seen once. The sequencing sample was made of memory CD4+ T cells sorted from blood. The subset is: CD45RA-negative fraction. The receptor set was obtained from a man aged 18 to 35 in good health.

The CDR3 loop is CASSQDLQGVYGYTF. The CDR3 DNA is TGCGCCAGCAGCCAAGATTTGCAGGGGGTATATGGCTACACCTTC. The rearrangement links TRBV4-1 to TRBJ1-2; TRBD1 matches at 7 bases. The junction had 6 bases not matched to a gene; V was cut back by 0 bases and J by 5 bases. The germline V gene encodes CDR1 MGHRA and CDR2 YSYEKL. This CDR3 has 15 amino acids.

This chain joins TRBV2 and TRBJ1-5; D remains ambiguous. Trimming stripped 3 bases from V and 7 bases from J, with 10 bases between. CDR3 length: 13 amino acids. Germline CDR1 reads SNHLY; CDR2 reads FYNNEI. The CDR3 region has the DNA TGTGCCAGCAGTGAGTCTGGCAGGCAGCCCCAGCATTTT. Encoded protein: CASSESGRQPQHF.

The CDR3 DNA reads TGTGCCAGCAGCTTGTCGGGAAACTCCTACGAGCAGTACTTC. Amino acid sequence: CASSLSGNSYEQYF. The chain combines TRBV11-2 with TRBJ2-7; a weak D match, TRBD2 (5 bases). There are 14 residues in the CDR3. V shed 3 bases and J shed 0 bases, with 9 bases lying between them. Germline values: CDR1 SGHAT, CDR2 FQNNGV.

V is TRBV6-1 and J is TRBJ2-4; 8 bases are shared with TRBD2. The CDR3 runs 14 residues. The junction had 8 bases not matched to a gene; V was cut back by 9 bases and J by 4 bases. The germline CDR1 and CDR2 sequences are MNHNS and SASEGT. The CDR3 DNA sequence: TGTGCCAGTGAAATATCGGGAGGGAAAAACATTCAGTACTTC. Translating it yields CASEISGGKNIQYF.

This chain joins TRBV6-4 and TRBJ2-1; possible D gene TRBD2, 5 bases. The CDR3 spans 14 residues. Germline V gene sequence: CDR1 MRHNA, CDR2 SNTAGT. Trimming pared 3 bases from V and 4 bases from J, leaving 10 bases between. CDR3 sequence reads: CASSENGGYNEQFF. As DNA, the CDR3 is TGTGCCAGCAGTGAAAATGGAGGATACAATGAGCAGTTCTTC.

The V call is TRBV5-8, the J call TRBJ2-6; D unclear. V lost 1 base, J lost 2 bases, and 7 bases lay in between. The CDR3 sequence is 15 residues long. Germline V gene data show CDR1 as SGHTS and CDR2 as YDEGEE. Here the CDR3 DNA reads TGTGCCAGCAGCTTGCAAGGGACTGGGGCCAACGTCCTGACTTTC. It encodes CASSLQGTGANVLTF.

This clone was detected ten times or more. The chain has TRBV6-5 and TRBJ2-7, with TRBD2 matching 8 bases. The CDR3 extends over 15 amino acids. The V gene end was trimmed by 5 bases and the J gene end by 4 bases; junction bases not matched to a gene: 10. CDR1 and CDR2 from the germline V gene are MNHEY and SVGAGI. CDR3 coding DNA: TGTGCCAGCAGTGCCGGACCGGGACTAGAGTACGAGCAGTACTTC. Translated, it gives CASSAGPGLEYEQYF.

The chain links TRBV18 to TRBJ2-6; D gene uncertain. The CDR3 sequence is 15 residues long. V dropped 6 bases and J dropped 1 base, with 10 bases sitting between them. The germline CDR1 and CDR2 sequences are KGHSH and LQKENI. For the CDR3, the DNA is TGTGCCAGCTCCCTGCCGCCTTCTGGGGCCAACGTCCTGACTTTC. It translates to CASSLPPSGANVLTF. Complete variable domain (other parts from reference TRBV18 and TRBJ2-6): NAGVMQNPRHLVRRRGQEARLRCSPMKGHSHVYWYRQLPEEGLKFMVYLQKENIIDESGMPKERFSAEFPKEGPSILRIQQVVRGDSAAYFCASSLPPSGANVLTFGAGSRLTVL.

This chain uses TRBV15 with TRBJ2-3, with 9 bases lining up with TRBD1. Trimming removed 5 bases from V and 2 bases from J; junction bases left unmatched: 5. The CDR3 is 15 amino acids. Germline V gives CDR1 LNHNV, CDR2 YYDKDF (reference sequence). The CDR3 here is CATSRGDRDTDTQYF. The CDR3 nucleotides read TGTGCCACCAGCCGAGGGGACAGGGACACAGATACGCAGTATTTT. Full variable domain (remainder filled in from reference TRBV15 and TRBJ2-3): DAMVIQNPRYQVTQFGKPVTLSCSQTLNHNVMYWYQQKSSQAPKLLFHYYDKDFNNEADTPDNFQSRRPNTSFCFLDIRSPGLGDTAMYLCATSRGDRDTDTQYFGPGTRLTVL.

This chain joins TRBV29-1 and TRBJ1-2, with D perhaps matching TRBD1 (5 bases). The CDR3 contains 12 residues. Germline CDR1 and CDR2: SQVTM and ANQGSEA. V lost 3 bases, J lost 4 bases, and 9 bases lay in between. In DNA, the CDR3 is TGCAGCGTTGAGGACACAATCTATGGCTACACCTTC. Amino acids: CSVEDTIYGYTF. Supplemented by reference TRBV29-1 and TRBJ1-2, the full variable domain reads SAVISQKPSRDICQRGTSLTIQCQVDSQVTMMFWYRQQPGQSLTLIATANQGSEATYESGFVIDKFPISRPNLTFSTLTVSNMSPEDSSIYLCSVEDTIYGYTFGSGTRLTVV.

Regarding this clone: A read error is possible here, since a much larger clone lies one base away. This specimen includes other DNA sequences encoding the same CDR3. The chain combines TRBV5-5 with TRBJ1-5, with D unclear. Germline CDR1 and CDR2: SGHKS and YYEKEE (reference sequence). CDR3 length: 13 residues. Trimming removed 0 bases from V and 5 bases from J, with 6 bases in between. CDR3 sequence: CASSLAEDQPQHF. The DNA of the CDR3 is TGTGCCAGCAGCTTGGCCGAAGATCAGCCCCAGCATTTT.

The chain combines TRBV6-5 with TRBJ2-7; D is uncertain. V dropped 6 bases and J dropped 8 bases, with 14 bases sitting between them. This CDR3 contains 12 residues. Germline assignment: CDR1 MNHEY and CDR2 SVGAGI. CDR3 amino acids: CASSNPPGKQYF. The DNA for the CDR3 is TGTGCCAGCAGCAACCCACCGGGTAAGCAGTACTTC.

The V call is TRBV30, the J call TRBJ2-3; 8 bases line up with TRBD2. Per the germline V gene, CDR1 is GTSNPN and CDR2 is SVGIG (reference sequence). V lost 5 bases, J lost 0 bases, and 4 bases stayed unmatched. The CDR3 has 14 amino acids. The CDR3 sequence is CAWGKRGSTDTQYF. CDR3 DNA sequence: TGTGCCTGGGGGAAGCGGGGGAGCACAGATACGCAGTATTTT.

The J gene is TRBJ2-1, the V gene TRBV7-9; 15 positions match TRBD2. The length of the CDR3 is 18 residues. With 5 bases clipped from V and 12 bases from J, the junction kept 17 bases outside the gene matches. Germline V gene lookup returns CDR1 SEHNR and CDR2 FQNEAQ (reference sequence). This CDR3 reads CASSRTSGRADLSVRQFF. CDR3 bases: TGTGCCAGCAGCCGGACTAGCGGGAGGGCCGATCTTTCAGTCAGGCAGTTCTTC.

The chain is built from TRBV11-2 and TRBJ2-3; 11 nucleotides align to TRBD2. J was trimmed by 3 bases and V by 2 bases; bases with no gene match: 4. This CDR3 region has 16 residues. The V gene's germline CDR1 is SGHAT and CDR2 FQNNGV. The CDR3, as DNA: TGTGCCAGCAGCTTAACTAGCGGGAGTAGGACAGATACGCAGTATTTT. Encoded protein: CASSLTSGSRTDTQYF. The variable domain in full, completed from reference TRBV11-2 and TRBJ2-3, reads EAGVAQSPRYKIIEKRQSVAFWCNPISGHATLYWYQQILGQGPKLLIQFQNNGVVDDSQLPKDRFSAERLKGVDSTLKIQPAKLEDSAVYLCASSLTSGSRTDTQYFGPGTRLTVL.

The CDR3: CASSLSRTGGYGYTF. The CDR3 DNA follows: TGTGCCAGCAGTTTATCCCGGACAGGGGGGTATGGCTACACCTTC. This chain joins TRBV28 and TRBJ1-2, with 10 bases that match TRBD1. CDR1 is MDHEN, CDR2 SYDVKM, per germline. J was trimmed by 5 bases and V by 1 base; bases with no gene match: 4. The CDR3 sequence is 15 residues long.

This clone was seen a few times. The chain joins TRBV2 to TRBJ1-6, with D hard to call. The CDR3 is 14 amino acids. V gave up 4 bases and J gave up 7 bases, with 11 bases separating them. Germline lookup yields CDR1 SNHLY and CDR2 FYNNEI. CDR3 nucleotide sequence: TGTGCCAGCAGTGTTGGCGGGCTCAATTCACCCCTCCACTTT. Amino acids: CASSVGGLNSPLHF.

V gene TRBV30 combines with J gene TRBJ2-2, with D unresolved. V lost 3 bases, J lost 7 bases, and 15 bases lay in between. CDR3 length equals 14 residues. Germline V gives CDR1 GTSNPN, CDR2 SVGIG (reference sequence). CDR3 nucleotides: TGTGCCTGGAGCCGGTTAATGCTGGGCGGGGAGCTGTTTTTT. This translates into CAWSRLMLGGELFF. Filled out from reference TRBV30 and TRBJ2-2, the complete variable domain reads SQTIHQWPATLVQPVGSPLSLECTVEGTSNPNLYWYRQAAGRGLQLLFYSVGIGQISSEVPQNLSASRPQDRQFILSSKKLLLSDSGFYLCAWSRLMLGGELFFGEGSRLTVL.

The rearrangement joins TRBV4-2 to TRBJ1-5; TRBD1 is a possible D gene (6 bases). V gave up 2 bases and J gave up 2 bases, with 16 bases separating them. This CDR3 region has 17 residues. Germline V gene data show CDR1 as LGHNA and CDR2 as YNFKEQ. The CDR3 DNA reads TGTGCCAGCAGCCAATCGCGGGGGGCGTACGGCAATCAGCCCCAGCATTTT. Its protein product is CASSQSRGAYGNQPQHF.

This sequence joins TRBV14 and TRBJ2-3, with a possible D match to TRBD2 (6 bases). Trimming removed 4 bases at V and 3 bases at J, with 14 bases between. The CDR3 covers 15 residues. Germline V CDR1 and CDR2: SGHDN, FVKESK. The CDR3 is CASSPPGSRTDTQYF. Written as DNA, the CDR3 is TGTGCCAGCAGCCCGCCCGGGAGCCGAACAGATACGCAGTATTTT. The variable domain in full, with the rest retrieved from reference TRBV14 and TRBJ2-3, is EAGVTQFPSHSVIEKGQTVTLRCDPISGHDNLYWYRRVMGKEIKFLLHFVKESKQDESGMPNNRFLAERTGGTYSTLKVQPAELEDSGVYFCASSPPGSRTDTQYFGPGTRLTVL.

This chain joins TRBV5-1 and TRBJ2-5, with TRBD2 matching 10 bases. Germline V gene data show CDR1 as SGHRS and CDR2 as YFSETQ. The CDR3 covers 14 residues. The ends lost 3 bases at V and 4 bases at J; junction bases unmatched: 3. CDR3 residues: CASSSQRGGETQYF. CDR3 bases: TGCGCCAGCAGCTCCCAGCGGGGGGGAGAGACCCAGTACTTC.

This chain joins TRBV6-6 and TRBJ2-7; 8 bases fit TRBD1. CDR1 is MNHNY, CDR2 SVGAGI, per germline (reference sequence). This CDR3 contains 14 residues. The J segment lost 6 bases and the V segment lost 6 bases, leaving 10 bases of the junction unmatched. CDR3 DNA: TGTGCCAGCAGCCCCGACAGGGGTGGCCTCGAGCAGTACTTC. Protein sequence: CASSPDRGGLEQYF.

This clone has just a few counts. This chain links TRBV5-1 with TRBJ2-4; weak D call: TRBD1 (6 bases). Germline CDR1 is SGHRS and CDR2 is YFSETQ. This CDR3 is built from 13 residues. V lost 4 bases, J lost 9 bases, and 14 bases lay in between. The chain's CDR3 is CASSQILGGIQYF. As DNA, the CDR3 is TGCGCCAGCAGCCAAATACTAGGGGGCATTCAGTACTTC.

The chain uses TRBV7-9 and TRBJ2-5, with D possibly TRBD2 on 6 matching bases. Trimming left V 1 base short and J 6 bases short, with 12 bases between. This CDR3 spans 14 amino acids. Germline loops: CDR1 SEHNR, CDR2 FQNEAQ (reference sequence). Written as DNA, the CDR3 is TGTGCCAGCAGCTTAGGGGGGGAAGAAAAGACCCAGTACTTC. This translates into CASSLGGEEKTQYF. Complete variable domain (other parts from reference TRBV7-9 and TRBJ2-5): DTGVSQNPRHKITKRGQNVTFRCDPISEHNRLYWYRQTLGQGPEFLTYFQNEAQLEKSRLLSDRFSAERPKGSFSTLEIQRTEQGDSAMYLCASSLGGEEKTQYFGPGTRLLVL.

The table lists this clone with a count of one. The CDR3 DNA is TGCGCCAGCAGTAAAGGAACTAGCGGGAGTCCCTGGGCAGATACGCAGTATTTT. The encoded protein is CASSKGTSGSPWADTQYF. This chain uses TRBV10-1 with TRBJ2-3; 11 positions agree with TRBD2. Trimming cost V 5 bases and J 4 bases; bases outside gene matches: 14. The CDR3 extends over 18 amino acids. Germline values: CDR1 WNHNN, CDR2 SYGVQD (reference sequence).

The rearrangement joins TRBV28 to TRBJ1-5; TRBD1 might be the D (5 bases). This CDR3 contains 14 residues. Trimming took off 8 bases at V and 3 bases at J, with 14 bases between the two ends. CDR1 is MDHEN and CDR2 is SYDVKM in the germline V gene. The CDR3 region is CASGGTDFNQPQHF. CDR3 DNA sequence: TGTGCCAGCGGGGGGACGGACTTCAATCAGCCCCAGCATTTT.

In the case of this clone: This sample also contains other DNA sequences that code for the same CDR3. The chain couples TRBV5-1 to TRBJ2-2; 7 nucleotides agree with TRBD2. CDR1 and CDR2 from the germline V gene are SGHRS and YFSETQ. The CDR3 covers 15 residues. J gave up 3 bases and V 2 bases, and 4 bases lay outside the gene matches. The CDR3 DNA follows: TGCGCCAGCAGCTTAGCGGGGAGGGACACCGGGGAGCTGTTTTTT. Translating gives CASSLAGRDTGELFF.

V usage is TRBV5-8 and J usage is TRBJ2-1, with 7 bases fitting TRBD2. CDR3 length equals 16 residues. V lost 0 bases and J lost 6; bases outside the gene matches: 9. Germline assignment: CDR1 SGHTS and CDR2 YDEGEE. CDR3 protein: CASSLVSWGGLNEQFF. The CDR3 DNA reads TGTGCCAGCAGCTTGGTTTCTTGGGGAGGGCTCAATGAGCAGTTCTTC. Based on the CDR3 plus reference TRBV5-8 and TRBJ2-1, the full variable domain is EAGVTQSPTHLIKTRGQQATLRCSPISGHTSVYWYQQALGLGLQFLLWYDEGEERNRGNFPPRFSGRQFPNYSSELNVNALELEDSALYLCASSLVSWGGLNEQFFGPGTRLTVL.

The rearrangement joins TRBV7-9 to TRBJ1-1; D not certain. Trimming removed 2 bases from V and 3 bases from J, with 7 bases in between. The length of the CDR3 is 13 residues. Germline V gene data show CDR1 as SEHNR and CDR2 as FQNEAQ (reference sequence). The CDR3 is CASSLFSDTEAFF. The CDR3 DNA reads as TGTGCCAGCAGCTTATTTTCAGACACTGAAGCTTTCTTT. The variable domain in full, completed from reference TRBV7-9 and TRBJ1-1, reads DTGVSQNPRHKITKRGQNVTFRCDPISEHNRLYWYRQTLGQGPEFLTYFQNEAQLEKSRLLSDRFSAERPKGSFSTLEIQRTEQGDSAMYLCASSLFSDTEAFFGQGTRLTVV.

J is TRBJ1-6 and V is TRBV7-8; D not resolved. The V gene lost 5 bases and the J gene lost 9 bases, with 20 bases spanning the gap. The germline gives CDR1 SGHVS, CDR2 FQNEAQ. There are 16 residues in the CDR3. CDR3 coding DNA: TGTGCCAGCAGCCCAGCCTTTTATCAAGAGAGTTCACCCCTCCACTTT. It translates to CASSPAFYQESSPLHF.

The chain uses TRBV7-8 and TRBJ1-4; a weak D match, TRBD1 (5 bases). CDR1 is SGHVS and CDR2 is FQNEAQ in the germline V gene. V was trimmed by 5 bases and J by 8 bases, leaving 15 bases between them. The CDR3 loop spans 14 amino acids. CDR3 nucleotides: TGTGCCAGCAGCCCGGGGCTGATAGGAGAAAAACTGTTTTTT. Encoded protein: CASSPGLIGEKLFF.

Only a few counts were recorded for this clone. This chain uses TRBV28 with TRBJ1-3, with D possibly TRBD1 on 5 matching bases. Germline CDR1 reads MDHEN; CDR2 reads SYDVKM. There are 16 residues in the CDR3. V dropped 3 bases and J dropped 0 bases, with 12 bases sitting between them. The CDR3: CASSFSTGVSGNTIYF. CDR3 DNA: TGTGCCAGCAGTTTCTCTACAGGTGTCTCTGGAAACACCATATATTTT.